The T cell receptor beta chain under discussion was sequenced for a study of cytomegalovirus exposure and HLA in healthy donors. The ends lost 4 bases at V and 6 bases at J; junction bases unmatched: 8. The CDR3 contains 14 residues. Per germline, CDR1 SGHRS and CDR2 YFSETQ. In the PCR, 60 Vbeta and 13 Jbeta primers were used. Generated by immunoSEQ multiplex PCR, the TCRdb table keeps only in-frame clones and is missing some. There are approximately 100,000 clones in the sample; over 75% occur only once, and 2% to 2.5% lies in the top ten. The chain recombines TRBV5-1 with TRBJ2-7, with 9 bases matching TRBD1. The sequenced sample was PBMCs. The sequence was obtained from a man aged 18 to 35 in good health and CMV-seronegative. CDR3 loop: CASSAGTGTLEQYF. For the CDR3, the DNA is TGCGCCAGCAGCGCCGGGACAGGGACCCTCGAGCAGTACTTC.